This entry is about one TCR beta chain. The antigen this receptor binds is unknown. Per-nucleotide qualities are absent, and no much larger clonotype sits a single base away. Genomic DNA was extracted from sorted cells for sequencing of the TCRbeta CDR3 region. TCRbeta CDR3 regions were sequenced using the immunoSEQ Assay. In its TCRdb copy, this immuneACCESS table keeps in-frame sequences only and misses some clones. Where compared with another copy, unresolved V genes explain less than half of these, and the others have no known cause. The sample table records under 45,000 clones; around 70% of these occur just once. The ten largest clones add up to roughly a fifth of the sample. CDR1 MGHRA and CDR2 YSYEKL are derived from the germline V gene. The CDR3 has 15 amino acids, counting the end cysteine and phenylalanine. Of the read, only the CDR3 DNA is kept; its 45 bases are in frame from base 1. V has 1 base trimmed and J has 5 bases trimmed; junction bases matching no gene number 3.

These data originate in a study of OX40 agonist ivuxolimab in advanced cancers. General notes on the study: Ivuxolimab, which targeted the costimulatory receptor OX40 (CD134), was an agonistic, fully human IgG2 monoclonal antibody. In the dose-escalation cohort, around four fifths of patients were male, and the mean age was approximately 64 years, with a range of roughly 20 to 79. Peripheral TCRbeta sequencing aimed to test whether ivuxolimab altered TCR sequence diversity and caused clonal T-cell expansion. Partial responses occurred in three dose-escalation patients, of whom one had hepatocellular carcinoma and two had cutaneous melanoma. Intravenous ivuxolimab was administered to patients every 2 weeks at six dose levels: 0.01, 0.1, 0.3, 1.5, 3 and 10 mg/kg. Of the approximately 50 dose-escalation patients, hepatocellular carcinoma was present in about 20, melanoma in around 15, renal cell carcinoma in 9 and head and neck cancer in 9. Patients were allowed to have had prior anti-PD-1, anti-PD-L1 or anti-CTLA-4 therapy, and 40% to 45% of the dose-escalation patients had been treated with checkpoint inhibitors. The monotherapy dose-escalation portion (N of about 50 patients) of the phase I ivuxolimab trial is reported in the paper.

The full study reports these points: At doses of 0.1 to 3.0 mg/kg, clonal expansion of both CD4+ and CD8+ blood T cells was observed from baseline to week 6. The antigen specificity of the peripheral T cells that underwent clonal expansion was not determined. Low levels of normalized T-cell clonal expansion were also seen in some nonresponding patients. In the 0.1-3.0 mg/kg groups, partial responders had among the lowest normalized peripheral clonal expansion, particularly in CD8+ T cells. After ivuxolimab, expanded clones were on average more numerous among CD8+ T cells than among CD4+ T cells.

Patients with autoimmune disease history or receiving systemic immunosuppression were excluded from the trial. Peripheral blood for TCR sequencing was drawn from every dose cohort at baseline, at cycle 4 day 1 and at cycle 7 day 1. Samples came from an open-label, multicenter, first-in-human phase I dose-escalation trial of ivuxolimab. The trial enrolled adults with locally advanced or metastatic head and neck squamous cell, hepatocellular, melanoma or renal cell carcinoma. CD4+ and CD8+ T cells were sorted separately from peripheral blood before TCR sequencing. This chain joins TRBV4-1 to TRBJ2-5, and 11 bases in between align with TRBD2. The input for sequencing was CD4+ or CD8+ T cells sorted from blood, taken in a trial of the OX40 agonist ivuxolimab. The sequence was collected from an adult with an advanced solid tumor such as melanoma, head and neck, liver or kidney cancer. The CDR3 amino acid sequence is: CASSQASGGSETQYF. The DNA sequence reads TGCGCCAGCAGCCAAGCTAGCGGGGGGTCCGAGACCCAGTACTTC.